The next 6 T cell receptor beta chains were all read from a single sample in a study of cytomegalovirus exposure and HLA in healthy donors. The primer mix had 60 Vbeta and 13 Jbeta primers. Measured with immunoSEQ multiplex PCR; TCRdb has only the in-frame clones, and not every one. Here the sample spans roughly 190,000 clones, roughly 82% being singletons. Sequencing used PBMCs. The receptor set was obtained from a woman in her forties or fifties in good health and CMV-seropositive.

The chain is built from TRBV7-9 and TRBJ1-1, with 8 positions matching TRBD1. The CDR3 is 18 residues long. Germline CDR1 is SEHNR and CDR2 is FQNEAQ (reference sequence). After removal of 3 bases from V and 1 base from J, the junction contained 13 bases not matched to a gene. This CDR3 reads CASSFVQGGRGSNTEAFF. The DNA for the CDR3 is TGTGCCAGCAGCTTTGTACAGGGGGGCCGCGGGTCGAACACTGAAGCTTTCTTT.

The rearrangement joins TRBV15 to TRBJ1-5, with D possibly matching TRBD1 (5 bases). CDR3 length: 16 amino acids. V lost 3 bases, J lost 3 bases, and 15 bases lay in between. Germline V gene data show CDR1 as LNHNV and CDR2 as YYDKDF (reference sequence). CDR3: CATSRPAGGNNQPQHF. CDR3 DNA sequence: TGTGCCACCAGCAGGCCAGCGGGGGGGAACAATCAGCCCCAGCATTTT.

The chain is built from TRBV19 and TRBJ1-1; D not resolved. In germline, CDR1 is LNHDA, CDR2 SQIVND (reference sequence). This CDR3 comprises 13 residues. The V end was cut by 6 bases, the J end by 0 bases, with 8 bases between. The CDR3 protein is CASRGDMNTEAFF. DNA of the CDR3: TGTGCCAGTAGGGGCGACATGAACACTGAAGCTTTCTTT.

This clone appeared a single time. The chain employs TRBV6-1 and TRBJ2-7, with TRBD2 identical over 11 bases. The CDR3 spans 15 residues. V shed 6 bases, J shed 3 bases, and the junction held 7 bases outside the gene matches. The germline CDR1 and CDR2 sequences are MNHNS and SASEGT. CDR3 region: CASSSRLAGNYEQYF. In DNA, the CDR3 is TGTGCCAGCAGCTCTAGACTAGCGGGGAACTACGAGCAGTACTTC.

The J gene is TRBJ2-2, the V gene TRBV19; TRBD1 might be the D (6 bases). Trimming shortened V by 11 bases and J by 6 bases, and 19 bases separated the two germline ends. CDR3 length: 14 residues. Per germline, CDR1 LNHDA and CDR2 SQIVND (reference sequence). Here the CDR3 reads CAVRGVGHPGELFF. The CDR3 DNA reads as TGTGCCGTCAGGGGAGTCGGGCATCCCGGGGAGCTGTTTTTT.

The rearrangement uses TRBV4-1 and TRBJ1-5; possibly TRBD1 for D (5 bases). This CDR3 has 18 amino acids. CDR1 and CDR2 from the germline V gene are MGHRA and YSYEKL. V shed 0 bases and J shed 0 bases, with 15 bases lying between them. CDR3 coding DNA: TGCGCCAGCAGCCAAGATCCCCAGGGTGCAAATAGCAATCAGCCCCAGCATTTT. Its protein is CASSQDPQGANSNQPQHF.